This record covers a single T cell receptor (beta chain). Antigen: not known. The sample carries other DNA sequences with the same CDR3. The naive CD8 fraction comprised CD45RO-negative cells positively selected for CCR7 and excluded terminally differentiated effector memory CD45RA+ cells. In the original processing: ImmunoSEQ supplied junction-only sequences lacking quality scores, so filtering was different. TCRdb's copy holds only in-frame clones and misses some; the assay was immunoSEQ multiplex PCR. V and J calls and clone size are copied from that table; D and trimming were computed from the DNA. The sample contains millions of clones, approximately 95% of which appear only once. This specimen comes from a study of shared clonotypes between healthy human individuals. Study-wide results and caveats: Richness estimates generally favored naive over memory subsets.

The sequenced sample consisted of naive CD8+ T cells sorted from blood. This clonotype originated in a young man in good health.

The CDR3 is CASSPPSGSSYEQYF. The CDR3 DNA sequence: TGTGCCAGCAGCCCGCCTAGCGGGAGCTCCTACGAGCAGTACTTC. This chain connects TRBV13 to TRBJ2-7; TRBD2 matches 10 bases. This CDR3 region has 15 residues. Germline CDR1 PRHDT, CDR2 FYEKMQ (reference sequence). V dropped 5 bases and J dropped 0; count of bases not matched to a gene: 4. Drawing the rest from reference TRBV13 and TRBJ2-7, the complete variable domain is AAGVIQSPRHLIKEKRETATLKCYPIPRHDTVYWYQQGPGQDPQFLISFYEKMQSDKGSIPDRFSAQQFSDYHSELNMSSLELGDSALYFCASSPPSGSSYEQYFGPGTRLTVT.